The present T cell receptor beta chain was sequenced within a study of shared clonotypes between healthy human individuals. Across the study: Aged 18 to 49, the donors were two women and three men.

TCRdb's copy holds only in-frame clones and misses some; the assay was immunoSEQ multiplex PCR. The sample includes 2 million to 2.5 million clones, 95% of them seen just once. V lost 6 bases and J lost 4, with 12 bases in between. The CDR3 contains 14 residues. Germline V gene sequence: CDR1 LNHDA, CDR2 SQIVND (reference sequence). All donors were Caucasian adults living in Nashville, Tennessee. A CD45RA-negative memory subset and a CD45RA+ naive subset were separated from the CD4+ cells. The clonotype originates from a man in his late teens or twenties in good health. Sequenced input: naive CD4+ T cells sorted from blood. As to subset: CD45RA+ positively selected. The chain carries TRBV19 and TRBJ1-4, with D unclear. The CDR3 region is CASRRTAGNEKLFF. DNA for the CDR3: TGTGCCAGTAGGCGGACCGCTGGTAATGAAAAACTGTTTTTT.